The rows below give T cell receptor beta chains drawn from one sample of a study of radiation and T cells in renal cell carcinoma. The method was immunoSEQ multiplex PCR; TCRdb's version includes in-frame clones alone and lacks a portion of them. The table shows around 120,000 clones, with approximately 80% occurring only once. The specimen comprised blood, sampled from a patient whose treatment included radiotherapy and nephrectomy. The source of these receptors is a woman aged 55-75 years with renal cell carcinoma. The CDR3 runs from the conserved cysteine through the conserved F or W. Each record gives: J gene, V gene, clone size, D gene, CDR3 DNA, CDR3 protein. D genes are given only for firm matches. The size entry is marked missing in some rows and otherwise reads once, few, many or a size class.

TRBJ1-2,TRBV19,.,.,TGTGCCAGTACCCTGGACAGTACGTATGGCTACACCTTC,CASTLDSTYGYTF
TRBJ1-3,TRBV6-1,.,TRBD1,TGTGCCAGCAGTCTACGGACAGGGCGGGAAAACACCATATATTTT,CASSLRTGRENTIYF
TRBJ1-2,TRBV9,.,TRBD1,TGTGCCAGCAGGGCTGACAGGGGACCCTTAGATGGCTACACCTTC,CASRADRGPLDGYTF
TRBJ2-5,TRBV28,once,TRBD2,TGTGCCAGCAGTTTAGCGGGGGGCCATGAAGAGACCCAGTACTTC,CASSLAGGHEETQYF
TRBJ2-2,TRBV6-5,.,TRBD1,TGTGCCAGTTTACAGGGGGTGGACGGGGAGCTGTTTTTT,CASLQGVDGELFF
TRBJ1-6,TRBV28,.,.,TGTGCCAGCATTACATCCTGGTCTAATTCACCCCTCCACTTT,CASITSWSNSPLHF
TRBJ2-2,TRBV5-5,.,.,TGTGCCAGCAGCTTCGGGGCCGACACCGGGGAGCTGTTTTTT,CASSFGADTGELFF
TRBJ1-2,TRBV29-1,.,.,TGCAGCGCCGCAACACCTGGATCCTACTATGGCTACACCTTC,CSAATPGSYYGYTF
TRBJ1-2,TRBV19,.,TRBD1,TGTGCCAGTAGTATACTTCAGGGGGGCGATAACTATGGCTACACCTTC,CASSILQGGDNYGYTF
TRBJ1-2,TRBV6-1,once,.,TGTGCCAGCAGTGAACTGGGGGTAGGGTTTGGCTACACCTTC,CASSELGVGFGYTF
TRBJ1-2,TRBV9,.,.,TGTGCCAGCAGCGAAGACGCAACCTATGGCTACACCTTC,CASSEDATYGYTF
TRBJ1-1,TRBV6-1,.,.,TGTGCCAGCAGCCGGGACACGAGGATTCCTGAAGCTTTCTTT,CASSRDTRIPEAFF
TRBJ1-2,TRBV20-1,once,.,TGCAGTGCCCAAGACAGCTATGGCTACACCTTC,CSAQDSYGYTF
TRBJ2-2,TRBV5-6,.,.,TGTGCCAGCAGCGGTGCGTCCGGGGAGCTGTTTTTT,CASSGASGELFF
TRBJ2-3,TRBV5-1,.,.,TGCGCCAGCAGCTCGGACAGAGGGCGGTATTTT,CASSSDRGRYF
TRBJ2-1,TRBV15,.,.,TGTGCCACCAGCTCCGAGAGGGCCAGGGGCAATGAGCAGTTCTTC,CATSSERARGNEQFF
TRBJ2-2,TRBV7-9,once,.,TGTGCCAGCAGCTTAAGGGCAATCGGGGAGCTGTTTTTT,CASSLRAIGELFF
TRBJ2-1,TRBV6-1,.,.,TGTGCCAGCAGTGTAGTCCAGTACAATGAGCAGTTCTTC,CASSVVQYNEQFF
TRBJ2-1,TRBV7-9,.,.,TGTGCCAGCAGCCCTATGGAGGAGCAGTTCTTC,CASSPMEEQFF
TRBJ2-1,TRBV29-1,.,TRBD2,TGCAGCGTTGGACCTAGCGGGAGAGGGAATGAGCAGTTCTTC,CSVGPSGRGNEQFF
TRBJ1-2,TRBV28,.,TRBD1,TGTGCCAGCAGTAGGACAGGGGCCCTATATGGCTACACCTTC,CASSRTGALYGYTF
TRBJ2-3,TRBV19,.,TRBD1,TGTGCCAGTAGTCCTACAGGGGTGACAGATACGCAGTATTTT,CASSPTGVTDTQYF
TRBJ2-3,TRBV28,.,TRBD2,TGTGCCAGCAGTCTCCCCGGGACGGGGGGGGGAGATACGCAGTATTTT,CASSLPGTGGGDTQYF
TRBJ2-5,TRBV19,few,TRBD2,TGTGCCAGTAGTATAGATAGCGGGGGGGCCAGGGAGACCCAGTACTTC,CASSIDSGGARETQYF
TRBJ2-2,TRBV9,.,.,TGTGCCAGCAGCGTAGTCGGAGACAGCTACACCGGGGAGCTGTTTTTT,CASSVVGDSYTGELFF
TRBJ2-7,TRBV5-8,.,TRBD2,TGTGCCAGCAGCTTGAAGCGGGGGACCGCTATCTCCTACGAGCAGTACTTC,CASSLKRGTAISYEQYF
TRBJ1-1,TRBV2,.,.,TGTGCCAGCAGAACCGACGGTATAGGGAACACTGAAGCTTTCTTT,CASRTDGIGNTEAFF
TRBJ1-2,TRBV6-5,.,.,TGTGCCAGCAGTTACTCGAGAAGAGGACAGAACTATGGCTACACCTTC,CASSYSRRGQNYGYTF
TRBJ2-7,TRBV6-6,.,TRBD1,TGTGCCAGCAGTCCGAGGACAGGGTACATCCACGAGCAGTACTTC,CASSPRTGYIHEQYF
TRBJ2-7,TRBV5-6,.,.,TGTGCCAGCAGCTTCTCCTACGAGCAGTACTTC,CASSFSYEQYF
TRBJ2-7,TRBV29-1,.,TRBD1,TGCAGCGGGGGACAGGGGGTCTCCTACGAGCAGTACTTC,CSGGQGVSYEQYF
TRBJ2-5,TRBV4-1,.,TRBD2,TGCGCCAGCAGCCAAGATGGGCTAGCGGGAGAGACCCAGTACTTC,CASSQDGLAGETQYF
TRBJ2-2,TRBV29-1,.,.,TGCAGCGTTGGTGCCCAACCGAACACCGGGGAGCTGTTTTTT,CSVGAQPNTGELFF
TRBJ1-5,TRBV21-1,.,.,TGTGCCAGCAGCAAAGCGCACGGACAGGGCCTAGATCAGCCCCAGCATTTT,CASSKAHGQGLDQPQHF
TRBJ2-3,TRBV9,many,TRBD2,TGTGCCAGCAGCGCCGATGGACTAGCCGGGGATACGCAGTATTTT,CASSADGLAGDTQYF